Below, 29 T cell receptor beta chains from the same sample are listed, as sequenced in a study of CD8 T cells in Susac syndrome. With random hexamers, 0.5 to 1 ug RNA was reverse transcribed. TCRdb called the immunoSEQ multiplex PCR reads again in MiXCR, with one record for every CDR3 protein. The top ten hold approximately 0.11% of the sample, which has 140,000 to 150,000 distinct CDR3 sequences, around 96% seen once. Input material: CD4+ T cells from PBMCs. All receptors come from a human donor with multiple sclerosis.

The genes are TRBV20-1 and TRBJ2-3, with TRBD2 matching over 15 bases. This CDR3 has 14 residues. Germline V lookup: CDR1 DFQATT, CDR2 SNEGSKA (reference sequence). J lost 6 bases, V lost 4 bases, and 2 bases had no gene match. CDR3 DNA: TGCAGTGCTAAAGGACTAGCGGGAGGGGATACGCAGTATTTT. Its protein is CSAKGLAGGDTQYF.

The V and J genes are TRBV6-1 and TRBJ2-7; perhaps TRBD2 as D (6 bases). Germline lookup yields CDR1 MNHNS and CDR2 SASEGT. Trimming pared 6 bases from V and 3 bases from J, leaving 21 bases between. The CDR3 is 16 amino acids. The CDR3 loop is CASRRITGTGDYEQYF. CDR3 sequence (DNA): TGTGCCAGCAGACGCATTACCGGGACGGGAGACTACGAGCAGTACTTC.

CDR3 region: CASSVDKGEQFF. The CDR3 DNA reads TGTGCCAGCAGCGTTGACAAGGGTGAGCAGTTCTTC. The chain couples TRBV7-9 to TRBJ2-1, with D unresolved. Per the germline V gene, CDR1 is SEHNR and CDR2 is FQNEAQ (reference sequence). CDR3 size: 12 residues. The V end was cut by 5 bases, the J end by 9 bases, with 11 bases between.

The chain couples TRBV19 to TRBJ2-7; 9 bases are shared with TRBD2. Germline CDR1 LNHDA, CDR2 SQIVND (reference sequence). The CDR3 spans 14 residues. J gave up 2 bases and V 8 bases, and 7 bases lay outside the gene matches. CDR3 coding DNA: TGTGCCAGTGCTCTAGCGGGACCACCCTACGAGCAGTACTTC. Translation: CASALAGPPYEQYF.

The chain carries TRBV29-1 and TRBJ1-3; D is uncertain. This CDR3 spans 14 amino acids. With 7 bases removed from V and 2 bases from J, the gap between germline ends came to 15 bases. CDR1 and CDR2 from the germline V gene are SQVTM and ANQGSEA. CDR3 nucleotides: TGCAGCGCCCTCTTCCCAGGAGCTGGAAACACCATATATTTT. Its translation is CSALFPGAGNTIYF.

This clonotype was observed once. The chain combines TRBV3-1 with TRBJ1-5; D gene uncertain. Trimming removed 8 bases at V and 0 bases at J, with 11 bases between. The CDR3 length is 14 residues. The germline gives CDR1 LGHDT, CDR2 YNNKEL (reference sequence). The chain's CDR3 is CASGQGTSNQPQHF. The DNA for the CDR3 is TGTGCCAGCGGTCAAGGCACTAGCAATCAGCCCCAGCATTTT.

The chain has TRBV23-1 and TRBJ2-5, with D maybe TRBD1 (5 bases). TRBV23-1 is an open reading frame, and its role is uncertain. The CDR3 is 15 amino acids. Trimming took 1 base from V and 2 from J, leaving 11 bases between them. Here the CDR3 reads CASSQFYRLQETQYF. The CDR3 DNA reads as TGCGCCAGCAGTCAATTTTACAGGCTGCAAGAGACCCAGTACTTC.

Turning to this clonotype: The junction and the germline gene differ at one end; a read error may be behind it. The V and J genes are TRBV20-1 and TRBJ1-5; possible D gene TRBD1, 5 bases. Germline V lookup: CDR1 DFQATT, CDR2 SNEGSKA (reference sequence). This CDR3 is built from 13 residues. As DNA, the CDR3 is TGCAGTGCCAGAGGGGCAGGGCTTCAGCCCCAGCATTTT. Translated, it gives CSARGAGLQPQHF.

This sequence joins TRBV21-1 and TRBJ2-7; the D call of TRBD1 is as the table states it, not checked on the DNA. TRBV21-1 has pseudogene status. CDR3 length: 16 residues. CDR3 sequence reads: CASSSGWAGTGYEQYF. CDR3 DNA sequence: TGTGCCAGCAGCAGTGGCTGGGCGGGTACGGGCTACGAGCAGTACTTC.

The CDR3 region has the DNA TGTGCCAGCAGCGCGTGGGGTGGGAATTCACCCCTCCACTTT. Its translation is CASSAWGGNSPLHF. The V gene is TRBV9, the J gene TRBJ1-6; D is ambiguous. Germline CDR1 SGDLS, CDR2 YYNGEE. Trimming left V 3 bases short and J 7 bases short, with 11 bases between. The CDR3 contains 14 residues. Complete variable domain (other parts from reference TRBV9 and TRBJ1-6): DSGVTQTPKHLITATGQRVTLRCSPRSGDLSVYWYQQSLDQGLQFLIQYYNGEERAKGNILERFSAQQFPDLHSELNLSSLELGDSALYFCASSAWGGNSPLHFGNGTRLTVT.

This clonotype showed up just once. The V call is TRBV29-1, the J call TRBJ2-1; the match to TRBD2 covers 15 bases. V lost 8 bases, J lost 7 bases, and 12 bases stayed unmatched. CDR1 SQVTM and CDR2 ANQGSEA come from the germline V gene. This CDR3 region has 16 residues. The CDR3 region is CSSSGLAGGPGNEQFF. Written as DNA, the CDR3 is TGCAGCTCCAGCGGACTAGCGGGAGGGCCGGGGAATGAGCAGTTCTTC.

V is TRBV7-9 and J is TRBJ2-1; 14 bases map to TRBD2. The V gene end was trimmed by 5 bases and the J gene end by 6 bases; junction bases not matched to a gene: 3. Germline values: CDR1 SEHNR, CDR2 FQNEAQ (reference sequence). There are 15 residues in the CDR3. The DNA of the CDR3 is TGTGCCAGCAGCCCCGGACTAGCGGGAGGCAATGAGCAGTTCTTC. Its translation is CASSPGLAGGNEQFF. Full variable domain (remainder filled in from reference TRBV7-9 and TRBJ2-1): DTGVSQNPRHKITKRGQNVTFRCDPISEHNRLYWYRQTLGQGPEFLTYFQNEAQLEKSRLLSDRFSAERPKGSFSTLEIQRTEQGDSAMYLCASSPGLAGGNEQFFGPGTRLTVL.

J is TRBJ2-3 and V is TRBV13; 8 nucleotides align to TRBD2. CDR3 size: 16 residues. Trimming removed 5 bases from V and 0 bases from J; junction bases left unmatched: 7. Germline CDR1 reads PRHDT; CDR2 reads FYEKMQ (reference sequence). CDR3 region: CASSRRAGASTDTQYF. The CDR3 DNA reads TGTGCCAGCAGCCGACGAGCGGGAGCAAGCACAGATACGCAGTATTTT.

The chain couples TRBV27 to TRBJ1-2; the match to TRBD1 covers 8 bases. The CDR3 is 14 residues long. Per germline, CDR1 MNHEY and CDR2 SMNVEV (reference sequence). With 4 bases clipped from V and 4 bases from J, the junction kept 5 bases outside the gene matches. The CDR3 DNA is TGTGCCAGCAGTTCCCAGGGGGCGATCTATGGCTACACCTTC. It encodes CASSSQGAIYGYTF.

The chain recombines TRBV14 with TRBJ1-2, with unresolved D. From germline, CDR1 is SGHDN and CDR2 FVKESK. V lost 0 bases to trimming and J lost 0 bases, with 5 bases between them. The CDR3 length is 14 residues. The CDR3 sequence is CASSQDVANYGYTF. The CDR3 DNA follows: TGTGCCAGCAGCCAAGATGTAGCTAACTATGGCTACACCTTC.

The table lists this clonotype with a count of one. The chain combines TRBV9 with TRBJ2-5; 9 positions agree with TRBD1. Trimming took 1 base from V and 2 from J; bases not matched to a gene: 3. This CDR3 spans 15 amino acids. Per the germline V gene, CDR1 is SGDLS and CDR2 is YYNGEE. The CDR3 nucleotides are TGTGCCAGCAGCGTACCGGGACAGGGACAAGAGACCCAGTACTTC. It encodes CASSVPGQGQETQYF. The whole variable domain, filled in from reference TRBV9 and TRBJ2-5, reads DSGVTQTPKHLITATGQRVTLRCSPRSGDLSVYWYQQSLDQGLQFLIQYYNGEERAKGNILERFSAQQFPDLHSELNLSSLELGDSALYFCASSVPGQGQETQYFGPGTRLLVL.

This CDR3 reads CASSYTPGWYGYTF. The CDR3 DNA is TGCGCCAGCAGTTACACCCCGGGGTGGTATGGCTACACCTTC. The chain joins TRBV23-1 to TRBJ1-2; no clear D gene. TRBV23-1 is identified as an open reading frame with a role that is uncertain. The ends were cut back, 5 bases at V and 5 bases at J, with 15 bases in the middle. The CDR3 is 14 amino acids.

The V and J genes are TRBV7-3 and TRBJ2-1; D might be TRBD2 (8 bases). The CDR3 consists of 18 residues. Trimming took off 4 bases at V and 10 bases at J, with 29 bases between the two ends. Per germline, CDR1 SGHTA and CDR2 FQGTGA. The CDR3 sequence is CASSSSGTVRGSGTEQFF. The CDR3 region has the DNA TGTGCCAGCAGCTCCTCCGGGACAGTGAGGGGTAGCGGGACCGAGCAGTTCTTC.

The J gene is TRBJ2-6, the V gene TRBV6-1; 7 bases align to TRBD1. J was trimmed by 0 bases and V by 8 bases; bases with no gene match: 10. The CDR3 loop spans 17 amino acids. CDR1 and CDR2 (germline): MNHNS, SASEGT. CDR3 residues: CASGRTGVASGANVLTF. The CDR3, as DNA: TGTGCCAGCGGCAGAACAGGGGTCGCCTCTGGGGCCAACGTCCTGACTTTC.

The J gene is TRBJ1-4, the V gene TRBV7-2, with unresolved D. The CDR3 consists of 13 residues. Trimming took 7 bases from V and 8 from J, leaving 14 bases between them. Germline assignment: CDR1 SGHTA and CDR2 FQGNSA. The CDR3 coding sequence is TGTGCCAGCACACAAAGTGTAGGGGAAAAACTGTTTTTT. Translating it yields CASTQSVGEKLFF.

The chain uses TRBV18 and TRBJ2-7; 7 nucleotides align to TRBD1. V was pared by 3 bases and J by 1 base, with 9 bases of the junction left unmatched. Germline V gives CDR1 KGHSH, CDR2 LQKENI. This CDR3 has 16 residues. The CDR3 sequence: CASSPGRGTHSYEQYF. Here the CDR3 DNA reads TGTGCCAGCTCACCGGGCAGGGGGACACATTCCTACGAGCAGTACTTC.

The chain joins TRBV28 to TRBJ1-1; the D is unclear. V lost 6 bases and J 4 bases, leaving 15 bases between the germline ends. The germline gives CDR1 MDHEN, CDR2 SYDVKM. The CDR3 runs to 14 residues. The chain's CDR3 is CASRNSARRTEAFF. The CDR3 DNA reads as TGTGCCAGCAGGAACAGCGCTCGACGCACTGAAGCTTTCTTT.

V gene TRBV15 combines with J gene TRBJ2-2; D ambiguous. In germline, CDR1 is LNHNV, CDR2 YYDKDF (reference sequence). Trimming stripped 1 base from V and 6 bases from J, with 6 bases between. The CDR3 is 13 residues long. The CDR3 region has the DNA TGTGCCACCAGCAGAGCCACTCCCGGGGAGCTGTTTTTT. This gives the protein CATSRATPGELFF.

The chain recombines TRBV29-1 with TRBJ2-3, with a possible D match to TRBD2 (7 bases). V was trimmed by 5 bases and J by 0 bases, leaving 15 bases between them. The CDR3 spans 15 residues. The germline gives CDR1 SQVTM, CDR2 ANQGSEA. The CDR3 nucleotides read TGCAGCGTTACGGGGGGCGGGAGCAGCACAGATACGCAGTATTTT. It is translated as CSVTGGGSSTDTQYF.

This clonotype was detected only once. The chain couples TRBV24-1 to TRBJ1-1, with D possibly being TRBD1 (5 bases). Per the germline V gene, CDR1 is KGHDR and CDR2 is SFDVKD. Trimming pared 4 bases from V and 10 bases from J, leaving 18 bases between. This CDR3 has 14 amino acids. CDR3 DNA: TGTGCCACCAGTGAACCCACCCGGGGCAGTCGAGCTTTCTTT. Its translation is CATSEPTRGSRAFF.

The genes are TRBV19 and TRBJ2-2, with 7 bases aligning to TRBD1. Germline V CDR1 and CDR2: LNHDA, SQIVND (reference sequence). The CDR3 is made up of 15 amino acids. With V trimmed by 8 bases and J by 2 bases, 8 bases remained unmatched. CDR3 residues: CASHSGTVNTGELFF. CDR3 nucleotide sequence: TGTGCCAGTCATTCGGGGACAGTTAACACCGGGGAGCTGTTTTTT.

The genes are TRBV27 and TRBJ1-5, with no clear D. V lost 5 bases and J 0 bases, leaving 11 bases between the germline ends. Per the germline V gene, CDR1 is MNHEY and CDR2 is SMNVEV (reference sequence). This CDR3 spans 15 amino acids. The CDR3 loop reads CASSPLGGSNQPQHF. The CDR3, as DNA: TGTGCCAGCAGTCCCCTGGGTGGTAGCAATCAGCCCCAGCATTTT.

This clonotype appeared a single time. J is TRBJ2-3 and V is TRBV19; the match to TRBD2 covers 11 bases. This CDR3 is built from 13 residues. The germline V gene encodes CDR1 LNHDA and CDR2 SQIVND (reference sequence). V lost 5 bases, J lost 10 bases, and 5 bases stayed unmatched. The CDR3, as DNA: TGTGCCAGTAGTTCGACTAGCGGGGCTCCGCAGTATTTT. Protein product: CASSSTSGAPQYF.

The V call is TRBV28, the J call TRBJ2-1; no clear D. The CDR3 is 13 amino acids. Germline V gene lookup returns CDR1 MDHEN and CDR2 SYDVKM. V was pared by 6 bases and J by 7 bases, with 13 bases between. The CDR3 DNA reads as TGTGCCAGCAGCCAGGTACTCCCGAATGAGCAGTTCTTC. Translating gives CASSQVLPNEQFF.